Listed below are T cell receptor beta chains from one sample, sequenced in a study of blood T cell repertoires in COVID-19. TCRdb's copy holds only in-frame clones and misses some; the assay was immunoSEQ multiplex PCR. Of about 200,000 clones listed, over 70% are singletons. Sequencing used peripheral blood. These receptors were obtained from a woman in her seventies with acute or convalescent COVID-19. CDR3s include the opening cysteine and the closing phenylalanine or tryptophan.

j_gene | v_gene | len | CDR3aa
TRBJ2-7 | TRBV15 | 14 | CATSRDPIPSEQYF
TRBJ2-5 | TRBV4-1 | 16 | CASSPTDLAGPETQYF
TRBJ1-5 | TRBV28 | 15 | CASSFSYLRGQPQHF
TRBJ2-7 | TRBV12-3/TRBV12-4 | 13 | CASSRRGQDEQYF
TRBJ1-1 | TRBV30 | 13 | CAWRDGMNTEAFF
TRBJ1-1 | TRBV7-8 | 14 | CASSARDRGTEAFF
TRBJ2-1 | TRBV7-2 | 15 | CASSLDGGYNNEQFF
TRBJ2-3 | TRBV30 | 13 | CAWETTTGAPLYF
TRBJ2-2 | TRBV18 | 16 | CASSPQRVVVTGELFF
TRBJ2-1 | TRBV7-2 | 17 | CASSSLGTSGYYNEQFF
TRBJ2-5 | TRBV20-1 | 11 | CSAINQETQYF
TRBJ2-5 | TRBV5-1 | 16 | CASSLTSGRPQETQYF
TRBJ2-5 | TRBV20-1 | 15 | CSASRFGAPGETQYF
TRBJ2-3 | TRBV15 | 17 | CATSRDPGQGHTDTQYF
TRBJ2-7 | TRBV27 | 15 | CASSLRQGDPYEQYF
TRBJ1-2 | TRBV7-2 | 16 | CASSLAAGGKDYGYTF
TRBJ2-7 | TRBV5-5 | 13 | CASKEGDYVGQYF
TRBJ1-1 | TRBV7-9 | 14 | CASSSRYRGTEAFF
TRBJ2-5 | TRBV2 | 13 | CASRGGLQETQYF
TRBJ1-4 | TRBV6-5 | 14 | CASSRTGNNEKLFF
TRBJ1-6 | TRBV6-7 | 20 | CASSYPTRERVESYNSPLHF
TRBJ2-1 | TRBV27 | 15 | CASTPKGTVGNEQFF
TRBJ2-3 | TRBV7-6 | 17 | CASSSYLRDRATDTQYF
TRBJ2-6 | TRBV28 | 19 | CASSSGQGMSMVGANVLTF
TRBJ1-2 | TRBV7-9 | 14 | CASSLGGQGHGYTF
TRBJ1-5 | TRBV28 | 16 | CASSLRQGNSNQPQHF